The following is a T cell receptor (beta chain) sequence with its context. Its antigen is still unknown. Gene names are the mouse ones. With the read ending 1 residue before the CDR3 end, the germline J gene is used to fill in that end. Assay: immunoSEQ multiplex PCR; the TCRdb copy retains only in-frame clones and omits some. The data hold approximately 50,000 clones, with about three quarters observed a single time. The data were obtained in a study of tissue T cells after allogeneic stem cell transplantation. The study, taken as a whole, reports: Only a limited share of tissue TCRs appeared in blood or spleen. Motif-based clustering found tissue-specific repertoire signatures shared across patients, though few clones were shared.

The CDR3 length is 14 residues. With 4 bases removed from V and 0 bases from J, the gap between germline ends came to 10 bases. Germline CDR1 SGHSN, CDR2 HYEKVE. This clonotype originated in a pool of C57BL/6 mice in good health. The sample comprised sorted cells pooled from one or two spleens. The chain couples TRBV12-1 to TRBJ2-3; perhaps D is TRBD1 or TRBD2 (6 bases each). CDR3: CASSWGPSAETLYF. The sequenced CDR3 bases are TGTGCCAGCTCGTGGGGGCCTAGTGCAGAAACGCTGTAT.